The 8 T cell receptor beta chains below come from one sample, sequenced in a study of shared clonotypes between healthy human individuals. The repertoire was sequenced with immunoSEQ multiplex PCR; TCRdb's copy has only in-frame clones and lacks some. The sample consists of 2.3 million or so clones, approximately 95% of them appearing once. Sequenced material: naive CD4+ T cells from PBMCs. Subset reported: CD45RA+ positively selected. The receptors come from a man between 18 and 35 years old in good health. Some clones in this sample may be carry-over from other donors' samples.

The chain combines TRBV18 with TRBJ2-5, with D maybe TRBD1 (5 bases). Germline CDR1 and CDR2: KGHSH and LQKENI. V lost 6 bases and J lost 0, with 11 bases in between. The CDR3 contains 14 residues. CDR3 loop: CASSVTVNQETQYF. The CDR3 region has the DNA TGTGCCAGCTCCGTGACAGTTAACCAAGAGACCCAGTACTTC.

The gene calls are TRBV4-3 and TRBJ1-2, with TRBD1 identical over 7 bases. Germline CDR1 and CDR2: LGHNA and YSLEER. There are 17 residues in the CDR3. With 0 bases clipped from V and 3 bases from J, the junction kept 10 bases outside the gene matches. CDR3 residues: CASSQDVILTGDYGYTF. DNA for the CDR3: TGCGCCAGCAGCCAAGATGTAATTCTCACAGGGGACTATGGCTACACCTTC.

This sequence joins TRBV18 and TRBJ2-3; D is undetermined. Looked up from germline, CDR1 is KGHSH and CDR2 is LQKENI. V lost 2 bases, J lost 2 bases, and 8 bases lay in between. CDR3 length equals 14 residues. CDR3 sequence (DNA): TGTGCCAGCTCACCAGCCAGCTTCACAGATACGCAGTATTTT. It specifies CASSPASFTDTQYF.

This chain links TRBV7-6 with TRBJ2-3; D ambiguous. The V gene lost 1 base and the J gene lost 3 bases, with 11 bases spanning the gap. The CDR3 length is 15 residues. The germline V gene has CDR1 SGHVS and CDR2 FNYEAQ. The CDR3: CASSLGLVGTDTQYF. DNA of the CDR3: TGTGCCAGCAGCTTAGGCCTAGTCGGGACAGATACGCAGTATTTT. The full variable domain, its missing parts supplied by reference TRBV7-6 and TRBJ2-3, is GAGVSQSPRYKVTKRGQDVALRCDPISGHVSLYWYRQALGQGPEFLTYFNYEAQQDKSGLPNDRFSAERPEGSISTLTIQRTEQRDSAMYRCASSLGLVGTDTQYFGPGTRLTVL.

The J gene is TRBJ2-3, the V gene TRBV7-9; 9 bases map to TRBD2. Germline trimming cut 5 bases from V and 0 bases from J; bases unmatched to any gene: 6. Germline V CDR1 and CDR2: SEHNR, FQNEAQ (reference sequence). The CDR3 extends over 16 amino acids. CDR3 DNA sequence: TGTGCCAGCAGCCGCGTGGCGGGAGGGAGCACAGATACGCAGTATTTT. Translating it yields CASSRVAGGSTDTQYF. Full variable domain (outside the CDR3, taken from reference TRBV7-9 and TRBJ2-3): DTGVSQNPRHKITKRGQNVTFRCDPISEHNRLYWYRQTLGQGPEFLTYFQNEAQLEKSRLLSDRFSAERPKGSFSTLEIQRTEQGDSAMYLCASSRVAGGSTDTQYFGPGTRLTVL.

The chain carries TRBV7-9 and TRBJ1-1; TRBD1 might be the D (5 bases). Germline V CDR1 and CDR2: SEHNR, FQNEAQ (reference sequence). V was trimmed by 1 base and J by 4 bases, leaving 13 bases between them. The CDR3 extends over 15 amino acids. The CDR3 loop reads CASSLVPGIGTEAFF. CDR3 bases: TGTGCCAGCAGCTTAGTACCAGGGATAGGCACTGAAGCTTTCTTT.

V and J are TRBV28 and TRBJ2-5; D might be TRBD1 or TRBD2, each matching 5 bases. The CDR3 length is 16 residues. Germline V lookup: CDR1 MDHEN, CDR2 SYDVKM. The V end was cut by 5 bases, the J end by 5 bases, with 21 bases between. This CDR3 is CASSRPRGRLGETQYF. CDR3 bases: TGTGCCAGCAGTCGACCCCGGGGCAGGCTCGGGGAGACCCAGTACTTC.

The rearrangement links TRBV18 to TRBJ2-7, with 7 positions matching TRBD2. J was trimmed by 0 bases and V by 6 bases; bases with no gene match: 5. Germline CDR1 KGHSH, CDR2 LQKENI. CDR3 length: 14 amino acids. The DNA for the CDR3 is TGTGCCAGCTCGGCCGGGACTAACTCCTACGAGCAGTACTTC. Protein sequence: CASSAGTNSYEQYF. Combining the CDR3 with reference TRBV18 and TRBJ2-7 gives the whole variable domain NAGVMQNPRHLVRRRGQEARLRCSPMKGHSHVYWYRQLPEEGLKFMVYLQKENIIDESGMPKERFSAEFPKEGPSILRIQQVVRGDSAAYFCASSAGTNSYEQYFGPGTRLTVT.